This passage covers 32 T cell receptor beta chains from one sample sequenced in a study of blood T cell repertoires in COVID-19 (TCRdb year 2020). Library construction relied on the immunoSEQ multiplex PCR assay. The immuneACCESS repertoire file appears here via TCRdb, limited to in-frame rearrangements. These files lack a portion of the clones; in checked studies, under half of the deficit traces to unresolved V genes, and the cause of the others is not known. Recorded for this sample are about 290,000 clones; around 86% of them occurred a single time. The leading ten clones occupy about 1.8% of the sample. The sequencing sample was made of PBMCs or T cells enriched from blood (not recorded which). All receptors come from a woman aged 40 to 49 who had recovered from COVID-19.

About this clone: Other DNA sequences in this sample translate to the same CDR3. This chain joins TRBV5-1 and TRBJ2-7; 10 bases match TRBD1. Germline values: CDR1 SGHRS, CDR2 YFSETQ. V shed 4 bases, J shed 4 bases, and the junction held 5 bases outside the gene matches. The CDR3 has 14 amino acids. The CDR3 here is CASSLGQGGYEQYF. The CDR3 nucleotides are TGCGCCAGCAGCCTCGGACAGGGGGGTTACGAGCAGTACTTC.

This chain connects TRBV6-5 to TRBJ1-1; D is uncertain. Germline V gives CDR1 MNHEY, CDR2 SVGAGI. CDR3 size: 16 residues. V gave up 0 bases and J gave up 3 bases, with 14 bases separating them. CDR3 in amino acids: CASSYSDSPGDTEAFF. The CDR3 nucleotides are TGTGCCAGCAGTTACTCGGACTCTCCCGGGGACACTGAAGCTTTCTTT.

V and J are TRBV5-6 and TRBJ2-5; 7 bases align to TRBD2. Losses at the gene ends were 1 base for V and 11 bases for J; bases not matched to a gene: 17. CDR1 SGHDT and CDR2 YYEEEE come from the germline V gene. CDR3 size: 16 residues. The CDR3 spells CASSLWDGAGVALQYF. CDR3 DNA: TGTGCCAGCAGCTTGTGGGACGGGGCGGGGGTCGCCTTACAGTACTTC.

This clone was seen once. The CDR3, as DNA: TGTGCCAGTAGAGGTTTTAGGTCGGGGGGATATGGCTACACCTTC. Its protein is CASRGFRSGGYGYTF. This chain links TRBV19 with TRBJ1-2, with D tentatively TRBD1 (5 bases). Germline CDR1 and CDR2: LNHDA and SQIVND (reference sequence). Trimming took 6 bases from V and 5 from J, leaving 19 bases between them. This CDR3 is 15 amino acids long.

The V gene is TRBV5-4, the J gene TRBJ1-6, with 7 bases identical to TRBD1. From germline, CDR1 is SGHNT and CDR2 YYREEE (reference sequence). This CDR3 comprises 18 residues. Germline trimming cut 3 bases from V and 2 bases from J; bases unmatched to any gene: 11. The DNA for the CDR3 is TGTGCCAGCAGCTCGTCGAACAGGGGAGCACCCTATAATTCACCCCTCCACTTT. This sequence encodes CASSSSNRGAPYNSPLHF.

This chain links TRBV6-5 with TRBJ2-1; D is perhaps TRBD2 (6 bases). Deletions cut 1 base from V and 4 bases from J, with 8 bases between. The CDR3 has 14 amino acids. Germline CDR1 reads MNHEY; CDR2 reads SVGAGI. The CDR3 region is CASSYWREYNEQFF. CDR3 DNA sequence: TGTGCCAGCAGTTACTGGAGGGAATACAATGAGCAGTTCTTC.

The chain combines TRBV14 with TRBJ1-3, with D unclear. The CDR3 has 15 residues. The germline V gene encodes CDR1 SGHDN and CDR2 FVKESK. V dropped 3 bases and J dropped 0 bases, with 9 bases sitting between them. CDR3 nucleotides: TGTGCCAGCAGCCAGTATAGTTACTCTGGAAACACCATATATTTT. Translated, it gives CASSQYSYSGNTIYF.

The CDR3 bases are TGTGCCAGCAGCCCCCGGGACAGGGGGCGCCTCGGCTATGGCTACACCTTC. Encoded protein: CASSPRDRGRLGYGYTF. The chain couples TRBV7-2 to TRBJ1-2, with TRBD1 matching over 12 bases. This CDR3 contains 17 residues. Germline V gives CDR1 SGHTA, CDR2 FQGNSA. V was clipped by 5 bases and J by 4 bases; unmatched bases: 11.

As DNA, the CDR3 is TGTGCCAGTAGTATAGGGGGACTAGCGGGCATTGGGGATGAGCAGTTCTTC. It translates to CASSIGGLAGIGDEQFF. The chain employs TRBV19 and TRBJ2-1; TRBD2 matches at 12 bases. The J segment lost 8 bases and the V segment lost 1 base, leaving 9 bases of the junction unmatched. This CDR3 comprises 17 residues. Per germline, CDR1 LNHDA and CDR2 SQIVND (reference sequence). Filled out from reference TRBV19 and TRBJ2-1, the complete variable domain reads DGGITQSPKYLFRKEGQNVTLSCEQNLNHDAMYWYRQDPGQGLRLIYYSQIVNDFQKGDIAEGYSVSREKKESFPLTVTSAQKNPTAFYLCASSIGGLAGIGDEQFFGPGTRLTVL.

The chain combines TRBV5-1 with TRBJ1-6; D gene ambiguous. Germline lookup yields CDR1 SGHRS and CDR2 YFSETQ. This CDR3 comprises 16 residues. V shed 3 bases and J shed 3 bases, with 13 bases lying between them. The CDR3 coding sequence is TGCGCCAGCAGCTCGCAAACAGTAAACTATAATTCACCCCTCCACTTT. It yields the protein CASSSQTVNYNSPLHF.

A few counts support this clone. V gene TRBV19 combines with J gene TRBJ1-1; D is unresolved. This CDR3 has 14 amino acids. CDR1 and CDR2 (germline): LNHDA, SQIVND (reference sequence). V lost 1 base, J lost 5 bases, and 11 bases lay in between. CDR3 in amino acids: CASSIGHFGTEAFF. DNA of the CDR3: TGTGCCAGTAGTATAGGGCACTTCGGGACTGAAGCTTTCTTT.

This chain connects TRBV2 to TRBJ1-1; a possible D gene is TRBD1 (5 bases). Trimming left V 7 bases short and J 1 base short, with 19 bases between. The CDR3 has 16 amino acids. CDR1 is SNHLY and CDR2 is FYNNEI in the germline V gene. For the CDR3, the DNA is TGTGCCAGCATTTCCCCCGGCGGGAGGGGGAACACTGAAGCTTTCTTT. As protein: CASISPGGRGNTEAFF.

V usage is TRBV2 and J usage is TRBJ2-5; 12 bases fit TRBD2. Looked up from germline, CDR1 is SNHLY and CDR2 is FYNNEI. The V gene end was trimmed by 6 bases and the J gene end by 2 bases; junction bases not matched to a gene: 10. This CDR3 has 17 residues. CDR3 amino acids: CASSQGTSGYKQETQYF. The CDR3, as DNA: TGTGCCAGCAGCCAAGGGACTAGCGGGTACAAACAAGAGACCCAGTACTTC.

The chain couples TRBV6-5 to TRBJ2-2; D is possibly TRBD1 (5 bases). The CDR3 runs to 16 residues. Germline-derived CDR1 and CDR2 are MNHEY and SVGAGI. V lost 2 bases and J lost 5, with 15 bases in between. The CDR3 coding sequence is TGTGCCAGCAGTTACGGGATAGGGGCAAGGACCGGGGAGCTGTTTTTT. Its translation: CASSYGIGARTGELFF.

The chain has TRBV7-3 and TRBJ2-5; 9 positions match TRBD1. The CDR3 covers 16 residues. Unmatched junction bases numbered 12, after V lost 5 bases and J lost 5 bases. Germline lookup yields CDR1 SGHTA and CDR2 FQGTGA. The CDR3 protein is CASSPQPTGGGETQYF. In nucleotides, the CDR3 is TGTGCCAGCAGCCCACAACCTACAGGGGGCGGTGAGACCCAGTACTTC.

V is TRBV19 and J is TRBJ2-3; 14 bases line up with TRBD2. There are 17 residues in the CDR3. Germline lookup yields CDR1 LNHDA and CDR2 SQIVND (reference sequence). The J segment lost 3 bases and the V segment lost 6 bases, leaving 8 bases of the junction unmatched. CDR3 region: CASRDPRLAGGTDTQYF. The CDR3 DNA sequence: TGTGCCAGTAGAGATCCCAGACTAGCGGGAGGGACAGATACGCAGTATTTT.

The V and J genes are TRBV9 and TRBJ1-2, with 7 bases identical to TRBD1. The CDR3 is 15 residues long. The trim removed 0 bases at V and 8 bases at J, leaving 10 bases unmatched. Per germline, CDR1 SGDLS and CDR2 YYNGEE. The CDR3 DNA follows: TGTGCCAGCAGCGTAGGAAGAGACAGGGCAGCAGGCTACACCTTC. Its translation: CASSVGRDRAAGYTF.

CDR3 sequence reads: CAISVSGTGGADTQYF. In DNA form, the CDR3 reads TGTGCCATCAGTGTCTCCGGGACAGGGGGCGCAGATACGCAGTATTTT. The chain carries TRBV10-3 and TRBJ2-3; 12 bases map to TRBD1. Looked up from germline, CDR1 is ENHRY and CDR2 is SYGVKD. The CDR3 sequence is 16 residues long. Trimming at V came to 4 bases and at J to 4 bases, leaving 6 bases not matched to a gene.

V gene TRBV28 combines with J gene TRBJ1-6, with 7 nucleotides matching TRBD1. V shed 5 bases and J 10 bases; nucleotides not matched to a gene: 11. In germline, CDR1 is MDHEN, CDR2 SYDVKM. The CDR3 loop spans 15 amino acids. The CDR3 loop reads CASSPQTQGGSPLHF. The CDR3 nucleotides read TGTGCCAGCAGTCCCCAGACGCAGGGGGGATCACCCCTCCACTTT.

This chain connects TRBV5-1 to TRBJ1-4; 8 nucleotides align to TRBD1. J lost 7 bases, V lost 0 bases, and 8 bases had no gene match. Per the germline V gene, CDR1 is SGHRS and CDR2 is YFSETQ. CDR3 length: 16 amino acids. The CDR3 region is CASSLGTGLGGEKLFF. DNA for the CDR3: TGCGCCAGCAGCTTGGGGACAGGGTTGGGAGGTGAAAAACTGTTTTTT.

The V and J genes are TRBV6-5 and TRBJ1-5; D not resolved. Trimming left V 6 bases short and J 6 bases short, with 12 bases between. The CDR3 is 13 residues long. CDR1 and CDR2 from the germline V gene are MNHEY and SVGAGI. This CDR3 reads CASRFLGSQPQHF. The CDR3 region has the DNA TGTGCCAGCAGGTTCCTCGGGAGTCAGCCCCAGCATTTT.

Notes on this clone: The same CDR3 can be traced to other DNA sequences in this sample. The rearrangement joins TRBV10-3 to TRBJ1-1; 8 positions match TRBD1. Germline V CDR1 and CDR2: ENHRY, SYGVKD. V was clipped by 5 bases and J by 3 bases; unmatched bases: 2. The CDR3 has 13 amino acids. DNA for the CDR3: TGTGCCATCAGTCAGGGGGCTGACACTGAAGCTTTCTTT. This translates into CAISQGADTEAFF.

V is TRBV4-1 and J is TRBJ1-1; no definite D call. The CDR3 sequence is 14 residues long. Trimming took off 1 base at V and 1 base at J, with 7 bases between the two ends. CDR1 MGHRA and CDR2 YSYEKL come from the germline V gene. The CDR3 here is CASSQVAANTEAFF. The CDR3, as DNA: TGCGCCAGCAGCCAAGTGGCTGCGAACACTGAAGCTTTCTTT.

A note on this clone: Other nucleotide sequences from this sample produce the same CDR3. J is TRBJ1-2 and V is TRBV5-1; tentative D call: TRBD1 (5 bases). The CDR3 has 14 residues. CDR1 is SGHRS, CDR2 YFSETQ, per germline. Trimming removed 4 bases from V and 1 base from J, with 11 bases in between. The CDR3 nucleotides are TGCGCCAGCAGCGCCAGGGATCGTAACTATGGCTACACCTTC. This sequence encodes CASSARDRNYGYTF.

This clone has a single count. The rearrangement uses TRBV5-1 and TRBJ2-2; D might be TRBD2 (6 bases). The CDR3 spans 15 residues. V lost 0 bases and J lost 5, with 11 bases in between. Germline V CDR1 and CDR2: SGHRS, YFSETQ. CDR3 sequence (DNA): TGCGCCAGCAGCTTGGTGCTCGGGGGAACCGGGGAGCTGTTTTTT. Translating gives CASSLVLGGTGELFF. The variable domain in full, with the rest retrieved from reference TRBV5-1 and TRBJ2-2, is KAGVTQTPRYLIKTRGQQVTLSCSPISGHRSVSWYQQTPGQGLQFLFEYFSETQRNKGNFPGRFSGRQFSNSRSEMNVSTLELGDSALYLCASSLVLGGTGELFFGEGSRLTVL.

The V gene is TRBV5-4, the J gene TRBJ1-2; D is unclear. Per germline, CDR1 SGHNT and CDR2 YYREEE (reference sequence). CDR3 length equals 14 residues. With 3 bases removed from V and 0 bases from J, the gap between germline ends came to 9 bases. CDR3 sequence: CASSWEATNYGYTF. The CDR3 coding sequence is TGTGCCAGCAGCTGGGAGGCTACTAACTATGGCTACACCTTC.

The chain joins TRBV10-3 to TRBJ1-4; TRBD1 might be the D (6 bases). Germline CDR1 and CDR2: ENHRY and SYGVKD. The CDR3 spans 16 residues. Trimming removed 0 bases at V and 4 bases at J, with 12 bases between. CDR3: CAISESWGRGNEKLFF. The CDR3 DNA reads TGTGCCATCAGTGAGTCCTGGGGGCGAGGTAATGAAAAACTGTTTTTT.

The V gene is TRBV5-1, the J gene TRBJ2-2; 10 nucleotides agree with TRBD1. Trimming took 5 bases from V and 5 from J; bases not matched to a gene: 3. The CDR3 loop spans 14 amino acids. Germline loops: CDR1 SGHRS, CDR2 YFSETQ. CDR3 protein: CASSGQGGTGELFF. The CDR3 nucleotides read TGCGCCAGCAGTGGACAGGGGGGTACCGGGGAGCTGTTTTTT.

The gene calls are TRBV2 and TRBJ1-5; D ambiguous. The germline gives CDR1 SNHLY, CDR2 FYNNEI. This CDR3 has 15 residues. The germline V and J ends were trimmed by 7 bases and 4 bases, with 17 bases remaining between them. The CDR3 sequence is CASTLMETGNQPQHF. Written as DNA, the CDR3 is TGTGCCAGCACGTTAATGGAGACGGGGAATCAGCCCCAGCATTTT.

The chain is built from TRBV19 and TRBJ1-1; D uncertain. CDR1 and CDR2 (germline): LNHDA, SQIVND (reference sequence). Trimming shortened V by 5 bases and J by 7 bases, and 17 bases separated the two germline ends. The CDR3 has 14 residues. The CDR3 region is CASSLRHPPDEAFF. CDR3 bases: TGTGCCAGTAGTCTTAGACACCCTCCTGATGAAGCTTTCTTT. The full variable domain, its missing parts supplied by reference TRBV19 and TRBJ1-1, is DGGITQSPKYLFRKEGQNVTLSCEQNLNHDAMYWYRQDPGQGLRLIYYSQIVNDFQKGDIAEGYSVSREKKESFPLTVTSAQKNPTAFYLCASSLRHPPDEAFFGQGTRLTVV.

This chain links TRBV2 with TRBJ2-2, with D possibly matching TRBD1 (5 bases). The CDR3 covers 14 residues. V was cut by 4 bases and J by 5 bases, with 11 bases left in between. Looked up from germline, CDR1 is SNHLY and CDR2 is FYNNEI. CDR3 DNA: TGTGCCAGCAGTGTAGTAAGGGGTACCGGGGAGCTGTTTTTT. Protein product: CASSVVRGTGELFF.

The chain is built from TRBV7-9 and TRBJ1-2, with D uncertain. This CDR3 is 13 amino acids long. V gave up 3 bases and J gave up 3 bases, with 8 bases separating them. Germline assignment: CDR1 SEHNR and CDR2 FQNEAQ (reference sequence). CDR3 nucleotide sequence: TGTGCCAGCAGCTTGGAGGGTGACTATGGCTACACCTTC. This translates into CASSLEGDYGYTF.